These 25 T cell receptor beta chains were all obtained from the same sample, sequenced in a study of technical replicates of blood from several donors (dated by TCRdb to 2017 to 2019). Libraries were built with the immunoSEQ multiplex PCR assay. This is the immuneACCESS table as TCRdb keeps it, with only in-frame sequences that have V and J called. A part of the clones is gone; compared with another copy, unresolved V genes explain less than half, and the rest is unexplained. Here the sample has approximately 92,000 clones; about 96% occur a single time. 0.2% to 0.25% of the sample rests with the top ten. The sequenced material came from T cells isolated from PBMCs. The receptors here all came from a human donor in good health.

The V and J genes are TRBV7-9 and TRBJ2-7, with D possibly matching TRBD2 (6 bases). The germline gives CDR1 SEHNR, CDR2 FQNEAQ (reference sequence). V was pared by 1 base and J by 0 bases, with 13 bases between. The CDR3 sequence is 16 residues long. CDR3 residues: CASSLVWDSNSYEQYF. The DNA of the CDR3 is TGTGCCAGCAGCTTAGTTTGGGACTCTAACTCCTACGAGCAGTACTTC. The whole variable domain, remainder taken from reference TRBV7-9 and TRBJ2-7, is DTGVSQNPRHKITKRGQNVTFRCDPISEHNRLYWYRQTLGQGPEFLTYFQNEAQLEKSRLLSDRFSAERPKGSFSTLEIQRTEQGDSAMYLCASSLVWDSNSYEQYFGPGTRLTVT.

The gene calls are TRBV6-5 and TRBJ2-1, with D possibly matching TRBD1 (6 bases). Trimming pared 0 bases from V and 2 bases from J, leaving 11 bases between. Germline CDR1 and CDR2: MNHEY and SVGAGI. This CDR3 is 16 amino acids long. CDR3 sequence (DNA): TGTGCCAGCAGTTACTCACAGGGTAGGCCCTACAATGAGCAGTTCTTC. It codes for CASSYSQGRPYNEQFF.

The chain employs TRBV9 and TRBJ1-1; D is uncertain. The CDR3 contains 15 residues. CDR1 and CDR2 (germline): SGDLS, YYNGEE. The V and J ends lost 0 bases and 0 bases respectively, with 9 bases between them. The DNA for the CDR3 is TGTGCCAGCAGCGTAGGTAATAGTCTGAACACTGAAGCTTTCTTT. Translation: CASSVGNSLNTEAFF.

This chain uses TRBV7-8 with TRBJ2-1, with 15 bases fitting TRBD2. This CDR3 region has 18 residues. Trimming at V came to 2 bases and at J to 3 bases, leaving 5 bases not matched to a gene. From germline, CDR1 is SGHVS and CDR2 FQNEAQ. The CDR3 DNA is TGTGCCAGCAGCTTAACCGGGACTAGCGGGGGGATCTACAATGAGCAGTTCTTC. This encodes CASSLTGTSGGIYNEQFF. Filled out from reference TRBV7-8 and TRBJ2-1, the complete variable domain reads GAGVSQSPRYKVAKRGQDVALRCDPISGHVSLFWYQQALGQGPEFLTYFQNEAQLDKSGLPSDRFFAERPEGSVSTLKIQRTQQEDSAVYLCASSLTGTSGGIYNEQFFGPGTRLTVL.

This chain links TRBV5-1 with TRBJ2-3; maybe TRBD2 (5 bases). The CDR3 has 14 amino acids. The germline gives CDR1 SGHRS, CDR2 YFSETQ. V lost 7 bases, J lost 5 bases, and 17 bases lay in between. CDR3 residues: CASRGSSGVDTQYF. The CDR3 nucleotides are TGCGCCAGCCGCGGCAGCAGCGGAGTAGATACGCAGTATTTT.

The J gene is TRBJ2-1, the V gene TRBV6-1; TRBD1 might be the D (6 bases). This CDR3 has 16 residues. V was clipped by 2 bases and J by 2 bases, with 13 bases between them. Germline loops: CDR1 MNHNS, CDR2 SASEGT. CDR3 residues: CASSEWWGQTYNEQFF. The CDR3 coding sequence is TGTGCCAGCAGTGAATGGTGGGGGCAGACCTACAATGAGCAGTTCTTC.

The chain uses TRBV7-3 and TRBJ2-1; TRBD1 might be the D (5 bases). The ends were cut back, 3 bases at V and 8 bases at J, with 8 bases in the middle. CDR3 length equals 12 residues. Germline-derived CDR1 and CDR2 are SGHTA and FQGTGA. The CDR3 region has the DNA TGTGCCAGCAGCTTTGGGGCCGATGAGCAGTTCTTC. Translated: CASSFGADEQFF.

The chain uses TRBV7-8 and TRBJ2-7; 9 positions match TRBD2. The CDR3 totals 16 residues. Germline loops: CDR1 SGHVS, CDR2 FQNEAQ. V was clipped by 1 base and J by 2 bases; unmatched bases: 6. CDR3 loop: CASSLGRLAEAYEQYF. DNA of the CDR3: TGTGCCAGCAGCTTAGGCAGACTAGCGGAGGCCTACGAGCAGTACTTC.

J is TRBJ2-1 and V is TRBV4-1, with TRBD1 as a possible D gene (6 bases). CDR1 is MGHRA and CDR2 is YSYEKL in the germline V gene. The CDR3 totals 13 residues. Trimming took 4 bases from V and 5 from J, leaving 9 bases between them. CDR3 in amino acids: CASSPGDNNEQFF. The CDR3 DNA follows: TGCGCCAGCAGCCCAGGGGACAACAATGAGCAGTTCTTC.

The V call is TRBV5-1, the J call TRBJ1-4, with D possibly matching TRBD1 (5 bases). V was pared by 1 base and J by 4 bases, with 11 bases between. The CDR3 is 15 amino acids. CDR1 is SGHRS and CDR2 is YFSETQ in the germline V gene. CDR3 nucleotide sequence: TGCGCCAGCAGCTTGTCCCAGGGTTTTAATGAAAAACTGTTTTTT. It translates to CASSLSQGFNEKLFF.

The chain uses TRBV2 and TRBJ2-6, with D maybe TRBD1 (5 bases). The CDR3 loop spans 15 amino acids. Germline V gene data show CDR1 as SNHLY and CDR2 as FYNNEI. Deletions cut 6 bases from V and 0 bases from J, with 9 bases between. The CDR3 DNA sequence: TGTGCCAGCAGGGGTGACAGCTCTGGGGCCAACGTCCTGACTTTC. Its translation: CASRGDSSGANVLTF. Together with reference TRBV2 and TRBJ2-6, the CDR3 gives the full variable domain: EPEVTQTPSHQVTQMGQEVILRCVPISNHLYFYWYRQILGQKVEFLVSFYNNEISEKSEIFDDQFSVERPDGSNFTLKIRSTKLEDSAMYFCASRGDSSGANVLTFGAGSRLTVL.

The V call is TRBV27, the J call TRBJ2-5, with D possibly matching TRBD1 (5 bases). Trimming shortened V by 5 bases and J by 0 bases, and 13 bases separated the two germline ends. Germline V gene data show CDR1 as MNHEY and CDR2 as SMNVEV (reference sequence). The CDR3 contains 15 residues. The CDR3 DNA reads as TGTGCCAGCAGTCCCCCCCCAGGGTACCAAGAGACCCAGTACTTC. This codes for CASSPPPGYQETQYF.

This chain uses TRBV7-9 with TRBJ1-1, with 9 bases lining up with TRBD1. The CDR3 length is 14 residues. Trimming took 0 bases from V and 8 from J; bases not matched to a gene: 4. Germline V gene lookup returns CDR1 SEHNR and CDR2 FQNEAQ (reference sequence). CDR3 DNA sequence: TGTGCCAGCAGCTTAGCGGGGACAGGGCGAGAAGCTTTCTTT. Its translation: CASSLAGTGREAFF.

The chain carries TRBV6-6 and TRBJ1-3, with D unresolved. Germline loops: CDR1 MNHNY, CDR2 SVGAGI (reference sequence). CDR3 length: 13 amino acids. Trimming shortened V by 6 bases and J by 2 bases, and 8 bases separated the two germline ends. CDR3 loop: CASSPEAGNTIYF. The DNA of the CDR3 is TGTGCCAGCAGCCCGGAGGCTGGAAACACCATATATTTT.

Only one count was recorded for this clone. The J gene is TRBJ2-3, the V gene TRBV10-3, with TRBD2 matching over 7 bases. V lost 3 bases and J lost 0; bases outside the gene matches: 6. Germline values: CDR1 ENHRY, CDR2 SYGVKD. The CDR3 totals 16 residues. The CDR3 loop is CAISEGAGISTDTQYF. The CDR3 DNA reads TGTGCCATCAGTGAAGGAGCGGGGATAAGCACAGATACGCAGTATTTT.

V is TRBV6-5 and J is TRBJ1-2; D ambiguous. Germline-derived CDR1 and CDR2 are MNHEY and SVGAGI. The CDR3 sequence is 15 residues long. V was pared by 0 bases and J by 4 bases, with 12 bases between. The CDR3 coding sequence is TGTGCCAGCAGTTACTCGGGTTCAGGACTCTATGGCTACACCTTC. Protein sequence: CASSYSGSGLYGYTF.

V usage is TRBV7-8 and J usage is TRBJ2-7; TRBD1 aligns across 9 bases. The ends lost 11 bases at V and 4 bases at J; junction bases unmatched: 12. This CDR3 contains 14 residues. Germline V lookup: CDR1 SGHVS, CDR2 FQNEAQ. The CDR3 sequence: CAVTAGTGQYEQYF. CDR3 sequence (DNA): TGTGCCGTTACCGCCGGGACAGGGCAATACGAGCAGTACTTC.

The J gene is TRBJ1-1, the V gene TRBV6-1, with a tentative D call TRBD1 (5 bases). This CDR3 contains 15 residues. CDR1 and CDR2 from the germline V gene are MNHNS and SASEGT. The V and J ends lost 7 bases and 3 bases respectively, with 18 bases between them. The CDR3 DNA reads as TGTGCCAGCATTCGCCCCGGGACTGGGCACACTGAAGCTTTCTTT. This gives the protein CASIRPGTGHTEAFF.

The V call is TRBV7-8, the J call TRBJ2-7; possible D gene TRBD1, 7 bases. The CDR3 has 15 residues. V was cut by 5 bases and J by 3 bases, with 17 bases left in between. In germline, CDR1 is SGHVS, CDR2 FQNEAQ. CDR3 protein: CASSASAQGGYEQYF. The CDR3 DNA reads TGTGCCAGCAGCGCGTCGGCGCAGGGGGGCTACGAGCAGTACTTC.

This clone was recorded a few times. The genes are TRBV7-7 and TRBJ1-3; D call uncertain. This CDR3 has 13 residues. V was shortened by 1 base and J by 3 bases, with 4 bases between the two germline ends. The germline gives CDR1 SSHAT, CDR2 FNYEAQ (reference sequence). The CDR3 DNA reads TGTGCCAGCAGCTTAGATTATGGAAACACCATATATTTT. Translated, it gives CASSLDYGNTIYF. Full variable domain (missing parts from reference TRBV7-7 and TRBJ1-3): GAGVSQSPRYKVTKRGQDVTLRCDPISSHATLYWYQQALGQGPEFLTYFNYEAQPDKSGLPSDRFSAERPEGSISTLTIQRTEQRDSAMYRCASSLDYGNTIYFGEGSWLTVV.

V and J are TRBV15 and TRBJ2-1; TRBD1 matches 10 bases. J lost 3 bases, V lost 1 base, and 9 bases had no gene match. Germline V lookup: CDR1 LNHNV, CDR2 YYDKDF (reference sequence). The CDR3 extends over 18 amino acids. The DNA of the CDR3 is TGTGCCACCAGCAGAGGCAGAGGGGACAGGGGAAGCTACAATGAGCAGTTCTTC. It yields the protein CATSRGRGDRGSYNEQFF.

This clone came up once. V usage is TRBV28 and J usage is TRBJ1-4, with D perhaps TRBD1 (5 bases). CDR3 length: 14 amino acids. The V end lost 3 bases, the J end lost 3 bases, and 8 bases lay between the germline ends. CDR1 is MDHEN and CDR2 is SYDVKM in the germline V gene. CDR3 in amino acids: CASSFGGSNEKLFF. For the CDR3, the DNA is TGTGCCAGCAGTTTCGGGGGATCTAATGAAAAACTGTTTTTT. The entire variable domain, with the rest obtained from reference TRBV28 and TRBJ1-4, is as follows: DVKVTQSSRYLVKRTGEKVFLECVQDMDHENMFWYRQDPGLGLRLIYFSYDVKMKEKGDIPEGYSVSREKKERFSLILESASTNQTSMYLCASSFGGSNEKLFFGSGTQLSVL.

The rearrangement links TRBV5-1 to TRBJ2-7; 9 bases match TRBD1. The junction had 8 bases not matched to a gene; V was cut back by 9 bases and J by 1 base. The CDR3 loop spans 14 amino acids. Per germline, CDR1 SGHRS and CDR2 YFSETQ. The CDR3 bases are TGCGCCACTTCAACGGGACAGGGATCCTACGAGCAGTACTTC. The encoded protein is CATSTGQGSYEQYF.

CDR3 loop: CASSGSLAGAETQYF. Written as DNA, the CDR3 is TGTGCCAGCAGTGGTAGTCTAGCGGGAGCGGAGACCCAGTACTTC. The V gene is TRBV6-1, the J gene TRBJ2-5, with 10 bases matching TRBD2. V lost 4 bases and J lost 5; bases outside the gene matches: 7. The CDR3 loop spans 15 amino acids. CDR1 and CDR2 (germline): MNHNS, SASEGT.

This chain links TRBV7-3 with TRBJ2-2; D is possibly TRBD2 (5 bases). This CDR3 contains 16 residues. The V end lost 5 bases, the J end lost 5 bases, and 18 bases lay between the germline ends. From germline, CDR1 is SGHTA and CDR2 FQGTGA. The CDR3 sequence: CASSPPSGLKTGELFF. The DNA of the CDR3 is TGTGCCAGCAGCCCCCCCAGCGGCCTGAAGACCGGGGAGCTGTTTTTT. Complete variable domain (other parts from reference TRBV7-3 and TRBJ2-2): GAGVSQTPSNKVTEKGKYVELRCDPISGHTALYWYRQSLGQGPEFLIYFQGTGAADDSGLPNDRFFAVRPEGSVSTLKIQRTERGDSAVYLCASSPPSGLKTGELFFGEGSRLTVL.